Shown below are 29 T cell receptor beta chains from a single sample sequenced in a study of chemoradiotherapy in HPV16-positive cancers. Here immunoSEQ multiplex PCR was the method, and the copy in TCRdb shows in-frame clones only, minus some. The data contain 20,000 to 25,000 clones, roughly 90% of them seen just once; the ten biggest clones take up 5.8%. The material was blood, obtained from a patient who underwent chemoradiotherapy. These receptors originate from a human donor with HPV-associated anogenital cancer.

V is TRBV2 and J is TRBJ2-3, with TRBD2 matching 9 bases. Trimming at V came to 6 bases and at J to 2 bases, leaving 6 bases not matched to a gene. This CDR3 comprises 15 residues. CDR1 is SNHLY and CDR2 is FYNNEI in the germline V gene. In DNA, the CDR3 is TGTGCCAGCAGCTCTAGCGGGGACCCCACAGATACGCAGTATTTT. Its translation is CASSSSGDPTDTQYF.

The V gene is TRBV15, the J gene TRBJ2-5, with a possible D match to TRBD1 (5 bases). V gave up 3 bases and J gave up 5 bases, with 13 bases separating them. The germline V gene has CDR1 LNHNV and CDR2 YYDKDF (reference sequence). The CDR3 runs 14 residues. The CDR3 sequence: CATSRAGMRETQYF. The CDR3 DNA is TGTGCCACCAGCAGGGCAGGGATGAGGGAGACCCAGTACTTC.

This clone was observed a handful of times. The V and J genes are TRBV6-1 and TRBJ1-1; D is ambiguous. Germline V CDR1 and CDR2: MNHNS, SASEGT. The CDR3 extends over 14 amino acids. The V and J ends lost 1 base and 5 bases respectively, with 11 bases between them. CDR3 in DNA: TGTGCCAGCAGTGAAGGACAAATGGTTACTGAAGCTTTCTTT. Translating gives CASSEGQMVTEAFF.

The J gene is TRBJ1-6, the V gene TRBV4-2, with 7 bases lining up with TRBD1. V trimming: 0 bases; J trimming: 9 bases; junction bases outside the gene matches: 14. CDR1 is LGHNA, CDR2 YNFKEQ, per germline. The CDR3 spans 18 residues. The CDR3 DNA follows: TGTGCCAGCAGCCAAGAGTGGAAAGGGGACAGAGCAGGTTCACCCCTCCACTTT. Translated: CASSQEWKGDRAGSPLHF.

This chain connects TRBV4-1 to TRBJ2-3, with TRBD1 as a possible D gene (6 bases). This CDR3 has 15 amino acids. Looked up from germline, CDR1 is MGHRA and CDR2 is YSYEKL. The germline V and J ends were trimmed by 4 bases and 3 bases, with 14 bases remaining between them. CDR3: CASSLDSPPTDTQYF. For the CDR3, the DNA is TGCGCCAGCAGCCTGGACAGCCCCCCGACAGATACGCAGTATTTT.

The rearrangement uses TRBV7-9 and TRBJ1-6; no reliable D call. CDR3 length: 13 amino acids. The germline V gene has CDR1 SEHNR and CDR2 FQNEAQ (reference sequence). Trimming cost V 6 bases and J 2 bases, with 5 bases left between them. For the CDR3, the DNA is TGTGCCAGCAGGAGTACCTATAATTCACCCCTCCACTTT. As protein: CASRSTYNSPLHF.

This rearrangement joins TRBV29-1 to TRBJ2-1, with D uncertain. This CDR3 has 11 residues. V shed 4 bases and J shed 8 bases, with 9 bases lying between them. Looked up from germline, CDR1 is SQVTM and CDR2 is ANQGSEA. CDR3 coding DNA: TGCAGCGTTGTACCTGGGTATGAGCAGTTCTTC. It codes for CSVVPGYEQFF.

The chain links TRBV6-1 to TRBJ2-7; possible D gene TRBD1, 6 bases. The CDR3 is 12 residues long. Germline values: CDR1 MNHNS, CDR2 SASEGT. Deletions cut 10 bases from V and 2 bases from J, with 12 bases between. In nucleotides, the CDR3 is TGTGCCACCCACGGGGACACCTACGAGCAGTACTTC. This codes for CATHGDTYEQYF.

This chain joins TRBV6-7 and TRBJ2-7; possibly TRBD1 for D (6 bases). TRBV6-7 is marked as an open reading frame, function uncertain. Trimming removed 2 bases at V and 6 bases at J, with 20 bases between. CDR3 size: 16 residues. As DNA, the CDR3 is TGTGCCAGCAGTTACCCCCCCCGGACAGCAGGATTCGAGCAGTACGTC. Its translation: CASSYPPRTAGFEQYV.

CDR3 amino acids: CASIGTAATGELFF. The CDR3 DNA reads TGTGCCAGCATCGGGACTGCTGCCACCGGGGAGCTGTTTTTT. The chain recombines TRBV11-1 with TRBJ2-2, with D maybe TRBD2 (6 bases). This CDR3 is built from 14 residues. The germline V and J ends were trimmed by 7 bases and 4 bases, with 13 bases remaining between them. Germline V gives CDR1 SGHAT, CDR2 FQDESV (reference sequence).

The chain joins TRBV30 to TRBJ1-3; the match to TRBD1 covers 12 bases. V trimming: 4 bases; J trimming: 8 bases; junction bases outside the gene matches: 9. The germline V gene has CDR1 GTSNPN and CDR2 SVGIG (reference sequence). This CDR3 spans 15 amino acids. The chain's CDR3 is CAWTRPGQGAHTIYF. CDR3 in DNA: TGTGCCTGGACTCGACCGGGACAGGGGGCACACACCATATATTTT.

The chain carries TRBV7-2 and TRBJ2-1, with D maybe TRBD2 (7 bases). This CDR3 spans 16 amino acids. Germline V gene sequence: CDR1 SGHTA, CDR2 FQGNSA. V was trimmed by 1 base and J by 7 bases, leaving 17 bases between them. The CDR3 here is CASSLDRLARGNEQFF. The CDR3 region has the DNA TGTGCCAGCAGCTTAGATCGACTAGCAAGGGGGAATGAGCAGTTCTTC.

J is TRBJ1-3 and V is TRBV5-1, with a possible D match to TRBD1 (6 bases). The V end was cut by 4 bases, the J end by 2 bases, with 13 bases between. The germline CDR1 and CDR2 sequences are SGHRS and YFSETQ. This CDR3 spans 15 amino acids. The chain's CDR3 is CASSLGANTGNTIYF. The CDR3 DNA reads TGCGCCAGCAGCCTGGGGGCAAACACTGGAAACACCATATATTTT.

This clone has just one count. The chain joins TRBV11-2 to TRBJ2-3; TRBD2 aligns across 7 bases. From germline, CDR1 is SGHAT and CDR2 FQNNGV. The CDR3 loop spans 15 amino acids. V was pared by 2 bases and J by 3 bases, with 5 bases of the junction left unmatched. The CDR3 DNA reads TGTGCCAGCAGCTTACGCGGGGGTTGGACAGATACGCAGTATTTT. This codes for CASSLRGGWTDTQYF.

The gene calls are TRBV28 and TRBJ2-6; 7 nucleotides match TRBD1. CDR1 is MDHEN, CDR2 SYDVKM, per germline. This CDR3 is built from 16 residues. Germline trimming cut 8 bases from V and 0 bases from J; bases unmatched to any gene: 7. The CDR3 region is CASAEGDSSGANVLTF. The CDR3 coding sequence is TGTGCCAGCGCTGAGGGGGACAGCTCTGGGGCCAACGTCCTGACTTTC.

The sample holds one count of this clone. The rearrangement uses TRBV11-3 and TRBJ2-1; 12 bases match TRBD2. CDR1 SGHNT and CDR2 YENEEA come from the germline V gene. Trimming removed 5 bases from V and 4 bases from J; junction bases left unmatched: 3. CDR3 length: 15 residues. CDR3 sequence reads: CASSPGLAGYNEQFF. The CDR3 DNA reads TGTGCCAGCAGCCCCGGACTAGCGGGGTACAATGAGCAGTTCTTC. The variable domain in full, with the rest retrieved from reference TRBV11-3 and TRBJ2-1, is EAGVVQSPRYKIIEKKQPVAFWCNPISGHNTLYWYLQNLGQGPELLIRYENEEAVDDSQLPKDRFSAERLKGVDSTLKIQPAELGDSAVYLCASSPGLAGYNEQFFGPGTRLTVL.

The chain employs TRBV9 and TRBJ2-3; D not resolved. CDR1 and CDR2 (germline): SGDLS, YYNGEE. The CDR3 loop spans 15 amino acids. V gave up 0 bases and J gave up 1 base, with 9 bases separating them. The CDR3 region has the DNA TGTGCCAGCAGCGTAGATGGTGGTCGCACAGATACGCAGTATTTT. Amino acid sequence: CASSVDGGRTDTQYF.

This chain links TRBV30 with TRBJ2-5; 8 bases fit TRBD2. CDR1 and CDR2 from the germline V gene are GTSNPN and SVGIG (reference sequence). The CDR3 extends over 14 amino acids. After removal of 3 bases from V and 7 bases from J, the junction contained 10 bases not matched to a gene. The CDR3 coding sequence is TGTGCCTGGAGGCCGGGGGGGCCCGGCGGGACCCAGTACTTC. It translates to CAWRPGGPGGTQYF.

The chain uses TRBV14 and TRBJ1-4; 7 bases align to TRBD1. This CDR3 spans 17 amino acids. The germline CDR1 and CDR2 sequences are SGHDN and FVKESK. The junction had 6 bases not matched to a gene; V was cut back by 2 bases and J by 0 bases. CDR3 DNA sequence: TGTGCCAGCAGCCAATACCCAGGGGGGACAACTAATGAAAAACTGTTTTTT. Protein: CASSQYPGGTTNEKLFF.

J is TRBJ2-3 and V is TRBV27, with 7 bases aligning to TRBD2. Germline V CDR1 and CDR2: MNHEY, SMNVEV (reference sequence). V dropped 6 bases and J dropped 3; count of bases not matched to a gene: 15. The CDR3 contains 17 residues. The CDR3 is CASRRSWGGRRTDTQYF. The CDR3 coding sequence is TGTGCCAGCAGACGCTCGTGGGGGGGTAGGAGGACAGATACGCAGTATTTT.

The chain carries TRBV12-5 and TRBJ1-1; D is unresolved. CDR1 and CDR2 from the germline V gene are LGHNT and FRNRAP. This CDR3 comprises 15 residues. The ends were cut back, 3 bases at V and 4 bases at J, with 15 bases in the middle. The CDR3 sequence is CASGLLLVEGTEAFF. Here the CDR3 DNA reads TGTGCTAGTGGTTTACTTCTAGTAGAAGGCACTGAAGCTTTCTTT.

The V gene is TRBV6-1, the J gene TRBJ2-5, with a possible D match to TRBD1 (6 bases). Trimming cost V 2 bases and J 2 bases, with 12 bases left between them. The CDR3 covers 15 residues. Germline values: CDR1 MNHNS, CDR2 SASEGT. CDR3 region: CASSERDTSQETQYF. The CDR3 DNA is TGTGCCAGCAGTGAAAGGGACACATCTCAAGAGACCCAGTACTTC.

Here the CDR3 reads CTSSQDRSNNGMNTEAFF. The CDR3 DNA sequence: TGCACCAGCAGCCAAGATCGTAGTAACAACGGTATGAACACTGAAGCTTTCTTT. This chain links TRBV1 with TRBJ1-1. TRBV1 is reported as a pseudogene. This CDR3 comprises 18 residues.

This chain uses TRBV19 with TRBJ1-1; D gene ambiguous. Germline V gives CDR1 LNHDA, CDR2 SQIVND (reference sequence). The CDR3 covers 12 residues. Trimming removed 3 bases from V and 7 bases from J, with 9 bases in between. The CDR3: CASSIRQSEAFF. As DNA, the CDR3 is TGTGCCAGTAGTATCCGGCAGAGTGAAGCTTTCTTT. Complete variable domain (other parts from reference TRBV19 and TRBJ1-1): DGGITQSPKYLFRKEGQNVTLSCEQNLNHDAMYWYRQDPGQGLRLIYYSQIVNDFQKGDIAEGYSVSREKKESFPLTVTSAQKNPTAFYLCASSIRQSEAFFGQGTRLTVV.

The J gene is TRBJ1-2, the V gene TRBV19; D gene unclear. The CDR3 runs to 11 residues. Germline assignment: CDR1 LNHDA and CDR2 SQIVND (reference sequence). Trimming removed 7 bases at V and 10 bases at J, with 13 bases between. The CDR3 DNA is TGTGCCAGTAAGATCGGACCGACCTACACCTTC. It yields the protein CASKIGPTYTF.

V gene TRBV6-5 combines with J gene TRBJ2-7, with TRBD1 identical over 10 bases. J lost 3 bases, V lost 8 bases, and 1 base had no gene match. The CDR3 is 12 residues long. Looked up from germline, CDR1 is MNHEY and CDR2 is SVGAGI. The CDR3 DNA reads as TGTGCCAGCGGGGACAGGGGCTACGAGCAGTACTTC. It specifies CASGDRGYEQYF.

The rearrangement joins TRBV4-1 to TRBJ1-4; D is ambiguous. The CDR3 consists of 16 residues. The germline CDR1 and CDR2 sequences are MGHRA and YSYEKL. Trimming left V 0 bases short and J 8 bases short, with 16 bases between. CDR3 DNA: TGCGCCAGCAGCCAAGAGGACCGGGCCCCGAGAGAAAAACTGTTTTTT. Amino acids: CASSQEDRAPREKLFF.

The chain couples TRBV19 to TRBJ2-7, with D unclear. The CDR3 is 14 amino acids. Germline V gene sequence: CDR1 LNHDA, CDR2 SQIVND (reference sequence). The V end was cut by 0 bases, the J end by 3 bases, with 9 bases between. Written as DNA, the CDR3 is TGTGCCAGTAGTATAGAAGGGAAGTTCTACGAGCAGTACTTC. Amino acid sequence: CASSIEGKFYEQYF.

The chain is built from TRBV5-4 and TRBJ2-2, with 12 bases matching TRBD2. The CDR3 spans 16 residues. Trimming at V came to 4 bases and at J to 3 bases, leaving 4 bases not matched to a gene. Germline CDR1 SGHNT, CDR2 YYREEE (reference sequence). CDR3 sequence: CASSVPSGGDTGELFF. In DNA form, the CDR3 reads TGTGCCAGCAGCGTTCCTAGCGGGGGGGACACCGGGGAGCTGTTTTTT.